This TCR beta chain was sequenced in a study of blood T cell repertoires in COVID-19. The assay was immunoSEQ multiplex PCR, and TCRdb's table has in-frame clones only and misses some. The sample holds some 270,000 clones, roughly 88% seen once. Participants spanned ages about 18 to 100 years and resided in roughly 26 US areas. Specimen: PBMCs or T cells enriched from blood (not recorded which). The receptor comes from a woman aged 25 to 39 who had recovered from COVID-19.

For the CDR3, the DNA is TGTGCCAGCAGAAGGGGAGGGGGAACTGAAGCTTTCTTT. As protein: CASRRGGGTEAFF. The chain uses TRBV2 and TRBJ1-1; D is possibly TRBD1 (6 bases). Trimming took off 6 bases at V and 5 bases at J, with 13 bases between the two ends. Germline-derived CDR1 and CDR2 are SNHLY and FYNNEI. The CDR3 contains 13 residues.